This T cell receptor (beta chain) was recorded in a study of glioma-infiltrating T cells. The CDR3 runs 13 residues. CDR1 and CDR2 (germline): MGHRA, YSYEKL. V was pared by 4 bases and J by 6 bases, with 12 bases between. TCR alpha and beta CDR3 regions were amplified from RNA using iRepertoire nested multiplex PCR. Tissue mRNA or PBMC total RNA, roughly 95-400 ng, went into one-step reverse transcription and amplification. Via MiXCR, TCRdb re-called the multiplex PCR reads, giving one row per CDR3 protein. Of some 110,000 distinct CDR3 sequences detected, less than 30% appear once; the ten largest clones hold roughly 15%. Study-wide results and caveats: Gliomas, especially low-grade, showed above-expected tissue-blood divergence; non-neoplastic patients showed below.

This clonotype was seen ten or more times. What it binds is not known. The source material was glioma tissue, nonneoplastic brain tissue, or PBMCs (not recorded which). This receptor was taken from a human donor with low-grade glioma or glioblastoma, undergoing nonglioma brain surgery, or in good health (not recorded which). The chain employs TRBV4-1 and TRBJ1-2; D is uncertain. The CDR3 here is CASSRPPGDGYTF. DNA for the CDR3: TGCGCCAGCAGCCGTCCCCCCGGGGATGGCTACACCTTC.